This T cell receptor (beta chain) was sequenced during a study of T cell responses to AZD1222 COVID-19 vaccine. Whole-study findings and limits: Spike-specific TCR breadth and depth were elevated following two AZD1222 doses. Only a handful of people who got AZD1222 tested seropositive at baseline. Clonal diversity was possibly underestimated, and the donors were mostly white British, with more females.

With regard to this clone: What it binds is not known.

Generated by immunoSEQ multiplex PCR, the TCRdb table keeps only in-frame clones and is missing some. The data show 120,000 to 150,000 clones, approximately 86% seen once. Some second doses came at about 4 weeks and others at about 12 weeks; these were pooled. The germline gives CDR1 MNHNS, CDR2 SASEGT. This CDR3 is built from 15 residues. Trimming left V 3 bases short and J 0 bases short, with 9 bases between. This clonotype was obtained from an adult who received the AZD1222 COVID-19 vaccine. V and J are TRBV6-1 and TRBJ2-1; D gene ambiguous. Sequenced material: peripheral blood, taken 28 days after the second AZD1222 dose. The CDR3 loop is CASSDILSSYNEQFF. The CDR3 DNA reads as TGTGCCAGCAGTGACATACTAAGCTCCTACAATGAGCAGTTCTTC.